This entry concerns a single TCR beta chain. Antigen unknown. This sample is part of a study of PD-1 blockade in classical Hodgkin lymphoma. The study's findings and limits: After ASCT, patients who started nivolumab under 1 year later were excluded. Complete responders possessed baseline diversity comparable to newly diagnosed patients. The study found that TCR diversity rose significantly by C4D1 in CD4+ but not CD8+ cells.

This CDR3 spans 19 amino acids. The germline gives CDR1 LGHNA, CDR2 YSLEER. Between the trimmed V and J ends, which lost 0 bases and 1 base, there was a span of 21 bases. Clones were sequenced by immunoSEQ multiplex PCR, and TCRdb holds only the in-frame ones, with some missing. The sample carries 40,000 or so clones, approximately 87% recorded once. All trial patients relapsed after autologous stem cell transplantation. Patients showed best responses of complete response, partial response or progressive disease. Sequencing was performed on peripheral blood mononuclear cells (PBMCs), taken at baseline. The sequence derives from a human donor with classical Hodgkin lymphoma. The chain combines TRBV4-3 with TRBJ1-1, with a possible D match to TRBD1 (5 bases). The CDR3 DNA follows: TGCGCCAGCAGCCAAGATGCCGGGAAGGGACTTTGGGGGAACACTGAAGCTTTCTTT. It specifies CASSQDAGKGLWGNTEAFF.